This T cell receptor beta chain was captured by sequencing in a study of T cells in Graves' hyperthyroidism and ophthalmopathy. Germline trimming cut 3 bases from V and 2 bases from J; bases unmatched to any gene: 4. The CDR3 length is 15 residues. Germline CDR1 LGHDT, CDR2 YNNKEL (reference sequence). This clonotype has a handful of counts. TCR beta CDR3 regions were amplified from RNA transcripts. The HTBI primer set drove a first-round RT-PCR of the TCR CDR3. A single record per CDR3 protein comes from TCRdb applying MiXCR to the multiplex PCR reads. The sample has some 690,000 distinct CDR3 sequences, 15% to 20% seen once.

The V call is TRBV3-1, the J call TRBJ2-7, with 10 positions matching TRBD2. The sample taken for sequencing was blood. The TCR was taken from a man aged 50 or older with Graves' hyperthyroidism. CDR3 bases: TGTGCCAGCAGCCACGCTAGCGGGAGTACCTACGAGCAGTACTTC. Translation: CASSHASGSTYEQYF.